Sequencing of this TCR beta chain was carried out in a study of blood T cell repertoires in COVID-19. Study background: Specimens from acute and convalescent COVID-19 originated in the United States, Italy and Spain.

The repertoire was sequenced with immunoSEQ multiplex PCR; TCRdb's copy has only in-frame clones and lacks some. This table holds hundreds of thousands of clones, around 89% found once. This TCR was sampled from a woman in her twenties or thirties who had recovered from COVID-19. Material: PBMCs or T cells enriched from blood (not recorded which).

This CDR3 reads CATSDVTGSSSGANVLTF. In nucleotides, the CDR3 is TGTGCCACCAGTGATGTTACAGGGAGCTCTTCTGGGGCCAACGTCCTGACTTTC. V usage is TRBV24-1 and J usage is TRBJ2-6; perhaps TRBD1 as D (6 bases). The CDR3 length is 18 residues. Germline V gives CDR1 KGHDR, CDR2 SFDVKD. The V gene lost 3 bases and the J gene lost 1 base, with 15 bases spanning the gap.